The 10 T cell receptor beta chains given below trace back to one sample, sequenced in a study of T cell repertoires in cytomegalovirus infection. TCRdb used MiXCR to reprocess the reads, holding one entry per CDR3 protein. The sample includes 360,000 or so distinct CDR3 sequences, about 32% of them seen just once. The antigens for these receptors are not known. The sample was cultured PBMCs, taken from culture after CMV antigen stimulation. These receptors came from a human donor in good health (CMV status not recorded). Some clones in this sample may be carry-over from other donors' samples.

The table lists this clonotype with a count of one. The chain uses TRBV28 and TRBJ2-7; D might be TRBD2 (6 bases). The CDR3 loop spans 15 amino acids. CDR1 is MDHEN, CDR2 SYDVKM, per germline. The ends were cut back, 3 bases at V and 5 bases at J, with 17 bases in the middle. Here the CDR3 reads CASSFSLGLSDEQYF. The CDR3 DNA reads as TGTGCCAGCAGTTTCTCCCTGGGACTGTCCGACGAGCAGTACTTC.

A few counts support this clonotype. The rearrangement joins TRBV12-3 or TRBV12-4 to TRBJ2-7; D ambiguous. This CDR3 has 12 residues. Trimming took off 4 bases at V and 2 bases at J, with 6 bases between the two ends. DNA of the CDR3: TGTGCCAGCAGTTCCCACCCCTACGAGCAGTACTTC. Translation: CASSSHPYEQYF.

This clonotype has only a few counts. J is TRBJ2-3 and V is TRBV4-3; D possibly corresponds to TRBD2 (5 bases). Trimming removed 0 bases at V and 3 bases at J, with 13 bases between. The V gene's germline CDR1 is LGHNA and CDR2 YSLEER. This CDR3 has 16 residues. The CDR3 region has the DNA TGCGCCAGCAGCCAAGAGGTCGGACTTCTTACAGATACGCAGTATTTT. It encodes CASSQEVGLLTDTQYF.

The genes are TRBV7-8 and TRBJ2-6; perhaps TRBD1 as D (6 bases). The V and J ends lost 5 bases and 1 base respectively, with 21 bases between them. CDR1 and CDR2 (germline): SGHVS, FQNEAQ. This CDR3 spans 19 amino acids. In DNA form, the CDR3 reads TGTGCCAGCAGCATACTTAACAGGGTGCCCCGATCTGGGGCCAACGTCCTGACTTTC. This codes for CASSILNRVPRSGANVLTF.

This clonotype occurred many times. This sequence joins TRBV10-3 and TRBJ2-3; 8 bases fit TRBD1. The CDR3 totals 15 residues. Per the germline V gene, CDR1 is ENHRY and CDR2 is SYGVKD. V dropped 10 bases and J dropped 2; count of bases not matched to a gene: 11. The CDR3 protein is CATREQGAPTDTQYF. CDR3 sequence (DNA): TGTGCCACCAGAGAGCAGGGGGCTCCCACAGATACGCAGTATTTT.

The chain employs TRBV6-2 or TRBV6-3 and TRBJ1-1; D remains ambiguous. The V end was cut by 6 bases, the J end by 11 bases, with 19 bases between. Germline CDR1 MNHEY, CDR2 SVGEGT. The CDR3 has 13 amino acids. The CDR3 is CASRPSGENGAFF. The CDR3 nucleotides are TGTGCCAGCAGACCCAGCGGGGAGAACGGGGCTTTCTTT.

The count of this clonotype is one. This rearrangement joins TRBV20-1 to TRBJ1-1; D gene ambiguous. CDR1 and CDR2 from the germline V gene are DFQATT and SNEGSKA (reference sequence). Trimming removed 6 bases at V and 2 bases at J, with 4 bases between. This CDR3 region has 10 residues. CDR3 DNA sequence: TGCAGTGCCACCAACACTGAAGCTTTCTTT. Protein: CSATNTEAFF.

The V and J genes are TRBV10-3 and TRBJ1-5; D is unresolved. Trimming stripped 6 bases from V and 3 bases from J, with 18 bases between. Germline CDR1 reads ENHRY; CDR2 reads SYGVKD. The CDR3 is made up of 16 amino acids. The DNA of the CDR3 is TGTGCCATCAGCCGGGAGTTTCAAGGCGCCAATCAGCCCCAGCATTTT. This codes for CAISREFQGANQPQHF.

The V call is TRBV2, the J call TRBJ1-2, with D maybe TRBD1 (5 bases). V gave up 5 bases and J gave up 7 bases, with 20 bases separating them. This CDR3 has 15 amino acids. Per the germline V gene, CDR1 is SNHLY and CDR2 is FYNNEI. The CDR3 DNA reads as TGTGCCAGCAGTCACCCTGGAGGGCAGGGAGGTGGCTACACCTTC. This encodes CASSHPGGQGGGYTF. The whole variable domain, remainder taken from reference TRBV2 and TRBJ1-2, is EPEVTQTPSHQVTQMGQEVILRCVPISNHLYFYWYRQILGQKVEFLVSFYNNEISEKSEIFDDQFSVERPDGSNFTLKIRSTKLEDSAMYFCASSHPGGQGGGYTFGSGTRLTVV.

This chain links TRBV20-1 with TRBJ2-1, with TRBD2 matching 11 bases. V lost 3 bases to trimming and J lost 8 bases; unmatched junction nucleotides: 9. CDR3 length: 15 amino acids. Germline CDR1 and CDR2: DFQATT and SNEGSKA (reference sequence). The CDR3 sequence is CSASVTSGSTYEQFF. The CDR3 DNA follows: TGCAGTGCTAGTGTCACTAGCGGGAGTACGTATGAGCAGTTCTTC.